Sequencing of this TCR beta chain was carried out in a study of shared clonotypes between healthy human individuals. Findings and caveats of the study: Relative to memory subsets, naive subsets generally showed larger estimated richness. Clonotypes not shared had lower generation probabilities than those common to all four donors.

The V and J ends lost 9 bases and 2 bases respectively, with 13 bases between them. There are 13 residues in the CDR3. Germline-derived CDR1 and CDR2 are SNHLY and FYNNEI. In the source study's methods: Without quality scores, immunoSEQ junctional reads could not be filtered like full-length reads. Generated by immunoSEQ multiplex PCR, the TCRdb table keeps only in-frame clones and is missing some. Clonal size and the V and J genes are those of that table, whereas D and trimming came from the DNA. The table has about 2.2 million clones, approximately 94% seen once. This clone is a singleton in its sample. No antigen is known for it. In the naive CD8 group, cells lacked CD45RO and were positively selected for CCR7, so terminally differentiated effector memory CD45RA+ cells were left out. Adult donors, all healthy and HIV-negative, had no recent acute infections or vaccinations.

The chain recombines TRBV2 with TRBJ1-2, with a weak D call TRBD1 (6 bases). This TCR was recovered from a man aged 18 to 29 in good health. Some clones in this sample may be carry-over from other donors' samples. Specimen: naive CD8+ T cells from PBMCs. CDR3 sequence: CARDRLQNYGYTF. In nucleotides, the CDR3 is TGTGCCAGGGACAGACTGCAGAACTATGGCTACACCTTC.